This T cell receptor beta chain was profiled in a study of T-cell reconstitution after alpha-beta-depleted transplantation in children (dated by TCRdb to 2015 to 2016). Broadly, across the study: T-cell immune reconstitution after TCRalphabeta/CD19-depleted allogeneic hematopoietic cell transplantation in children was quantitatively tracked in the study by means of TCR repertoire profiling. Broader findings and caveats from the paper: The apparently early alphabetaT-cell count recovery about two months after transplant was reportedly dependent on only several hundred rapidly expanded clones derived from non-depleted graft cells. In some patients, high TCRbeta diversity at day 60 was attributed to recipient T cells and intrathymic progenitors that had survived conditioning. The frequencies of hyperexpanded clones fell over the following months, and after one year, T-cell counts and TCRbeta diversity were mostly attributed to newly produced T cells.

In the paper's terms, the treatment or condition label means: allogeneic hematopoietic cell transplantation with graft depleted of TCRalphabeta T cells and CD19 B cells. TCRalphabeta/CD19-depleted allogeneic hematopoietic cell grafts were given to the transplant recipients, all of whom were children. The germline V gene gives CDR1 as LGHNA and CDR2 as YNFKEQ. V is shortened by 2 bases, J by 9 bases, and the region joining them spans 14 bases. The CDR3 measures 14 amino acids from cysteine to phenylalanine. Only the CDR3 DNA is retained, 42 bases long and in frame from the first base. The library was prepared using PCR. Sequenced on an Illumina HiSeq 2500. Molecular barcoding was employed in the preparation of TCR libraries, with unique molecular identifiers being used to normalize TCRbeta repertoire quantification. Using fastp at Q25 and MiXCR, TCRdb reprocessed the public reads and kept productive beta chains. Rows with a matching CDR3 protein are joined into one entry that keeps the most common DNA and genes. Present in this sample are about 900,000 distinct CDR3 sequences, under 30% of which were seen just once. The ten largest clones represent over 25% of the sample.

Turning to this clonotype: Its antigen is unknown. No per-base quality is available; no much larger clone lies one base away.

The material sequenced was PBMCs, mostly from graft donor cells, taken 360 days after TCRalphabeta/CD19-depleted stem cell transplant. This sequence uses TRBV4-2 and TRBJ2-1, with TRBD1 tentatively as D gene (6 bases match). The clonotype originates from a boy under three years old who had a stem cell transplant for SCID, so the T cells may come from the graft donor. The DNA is TGTGCCAGCAGCCAAACGGGGACACCCCGTGAGCAGTTCTTC. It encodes CASSQTGTPREQFF.